This TCR beta chain was captured by sequencing in a study of blood T cell repertoires in COVID-19. Authors' data handling: How many nucleated cells were present was estimated from reference gene primer amplification. Produced via immunoSEQ multiplex PCR; TCRdb's table is partial and in-frame only. V and J calls plus clone size are reproduced from that table; the DNA served to infer D and trimming. Among about 190,000 clones listed, about 80% were seen once. The ends were cut back, 7 bases at V and 0 bases at J, with 16 bases in the middle. CDR1 and CDR2 (germline): SQVTM, ANQGSEA. The CDR3 is 15 amino acids.

This TCR derives from a man younger than 40 with active or convalescent COVID-19. The chain employs TRBV29-1 and TRBJ2-1, with D possibly TRBD1 on 5 matching bases. Source material: peripheral blood. The chain's CDR3 is CSGMTAISSYNEQFF. CDR3 DNA: TGCAGCGGAATGACAGCGATAAGCTCCTACAATGAGCAGTTCTTC.